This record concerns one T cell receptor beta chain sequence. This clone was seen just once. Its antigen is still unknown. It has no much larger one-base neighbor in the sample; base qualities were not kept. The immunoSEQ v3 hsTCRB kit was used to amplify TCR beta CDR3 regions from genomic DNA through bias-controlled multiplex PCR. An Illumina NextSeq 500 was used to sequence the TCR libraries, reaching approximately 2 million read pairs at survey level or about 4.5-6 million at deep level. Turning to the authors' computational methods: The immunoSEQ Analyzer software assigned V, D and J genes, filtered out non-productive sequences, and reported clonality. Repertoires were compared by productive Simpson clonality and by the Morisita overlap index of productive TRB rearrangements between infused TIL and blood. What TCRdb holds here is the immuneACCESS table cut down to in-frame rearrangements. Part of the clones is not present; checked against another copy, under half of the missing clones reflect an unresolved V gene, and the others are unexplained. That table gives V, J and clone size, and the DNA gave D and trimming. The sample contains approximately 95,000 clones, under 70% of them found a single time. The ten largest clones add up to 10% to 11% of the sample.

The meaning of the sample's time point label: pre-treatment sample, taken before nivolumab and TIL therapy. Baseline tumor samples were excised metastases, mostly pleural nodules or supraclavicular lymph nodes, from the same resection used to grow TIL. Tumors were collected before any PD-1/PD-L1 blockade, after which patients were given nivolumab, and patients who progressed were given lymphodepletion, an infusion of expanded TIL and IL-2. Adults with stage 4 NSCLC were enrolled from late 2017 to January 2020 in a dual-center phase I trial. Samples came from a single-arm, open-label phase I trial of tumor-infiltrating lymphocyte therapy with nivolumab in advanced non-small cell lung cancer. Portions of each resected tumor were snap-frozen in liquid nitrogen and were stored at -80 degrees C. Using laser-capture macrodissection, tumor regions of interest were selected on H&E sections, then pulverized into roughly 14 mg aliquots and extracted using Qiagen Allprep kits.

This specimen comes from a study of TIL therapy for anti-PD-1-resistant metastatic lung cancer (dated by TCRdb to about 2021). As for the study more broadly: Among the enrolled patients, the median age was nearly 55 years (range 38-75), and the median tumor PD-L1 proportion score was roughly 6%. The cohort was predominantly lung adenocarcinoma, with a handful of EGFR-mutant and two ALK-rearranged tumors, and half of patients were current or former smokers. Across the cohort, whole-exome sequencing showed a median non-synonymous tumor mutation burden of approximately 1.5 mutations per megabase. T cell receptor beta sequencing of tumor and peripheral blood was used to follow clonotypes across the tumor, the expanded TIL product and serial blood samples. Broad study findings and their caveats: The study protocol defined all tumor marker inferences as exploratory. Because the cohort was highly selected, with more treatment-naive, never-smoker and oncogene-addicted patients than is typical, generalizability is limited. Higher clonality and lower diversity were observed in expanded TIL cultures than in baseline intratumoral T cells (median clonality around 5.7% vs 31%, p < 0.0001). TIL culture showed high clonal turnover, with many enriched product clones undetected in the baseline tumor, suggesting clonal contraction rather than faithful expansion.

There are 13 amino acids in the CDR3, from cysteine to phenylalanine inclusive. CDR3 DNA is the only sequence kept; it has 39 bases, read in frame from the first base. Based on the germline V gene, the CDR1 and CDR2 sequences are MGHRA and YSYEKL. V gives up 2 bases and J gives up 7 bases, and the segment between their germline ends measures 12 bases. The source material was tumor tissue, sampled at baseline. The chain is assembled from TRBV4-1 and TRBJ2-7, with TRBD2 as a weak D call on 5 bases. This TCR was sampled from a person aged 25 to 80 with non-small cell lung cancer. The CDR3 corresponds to CASSQRTSEEQYF. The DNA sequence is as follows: TGCGCCAGCAGCCAACGGACTTCTGAGGAGCAGTACTTC.